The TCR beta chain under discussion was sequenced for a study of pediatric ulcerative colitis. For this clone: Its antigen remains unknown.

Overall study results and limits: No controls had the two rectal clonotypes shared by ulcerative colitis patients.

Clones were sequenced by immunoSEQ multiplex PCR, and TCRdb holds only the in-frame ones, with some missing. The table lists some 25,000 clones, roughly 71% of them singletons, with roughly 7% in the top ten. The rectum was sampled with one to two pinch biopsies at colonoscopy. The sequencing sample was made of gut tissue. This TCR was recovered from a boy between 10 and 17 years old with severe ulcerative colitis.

The CDR3 bases are TGTGCCACCACCACAGGGGGGGATAGGGAGACCCAGTACTTC. Its protein product is CATTTGGDRETQYF. The chain couples TRBV2 to TRBJ2-5, with D perhaps TRBD1 (8 bases). CDR3 length: 14 amino acids. Germline-derived CDR1 and CDR2 are SNHLY and FYNNEI. The V end lost 10 bases, the J end lost 5 bases, and 20 bases lay between the germline ends.